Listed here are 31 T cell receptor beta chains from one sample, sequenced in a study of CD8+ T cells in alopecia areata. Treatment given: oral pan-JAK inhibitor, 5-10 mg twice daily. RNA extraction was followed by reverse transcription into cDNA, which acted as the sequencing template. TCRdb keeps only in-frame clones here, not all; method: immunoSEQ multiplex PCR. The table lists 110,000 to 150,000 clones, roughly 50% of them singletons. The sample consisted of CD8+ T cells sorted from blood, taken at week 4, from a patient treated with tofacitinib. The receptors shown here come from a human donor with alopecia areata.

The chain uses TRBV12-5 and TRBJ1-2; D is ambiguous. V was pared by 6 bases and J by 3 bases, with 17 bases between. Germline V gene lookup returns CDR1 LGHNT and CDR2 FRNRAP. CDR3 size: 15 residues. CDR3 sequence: CASGTGPLVDYGYTF. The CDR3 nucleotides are TGTGCTAGTGGCACCGGGCCCTTGGTAGACTATGGCTACACCTTC.

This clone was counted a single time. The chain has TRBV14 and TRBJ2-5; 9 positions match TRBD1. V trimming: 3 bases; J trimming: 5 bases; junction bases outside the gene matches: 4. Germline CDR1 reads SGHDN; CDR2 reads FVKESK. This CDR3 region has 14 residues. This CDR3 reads CASSHDRGGETQYF. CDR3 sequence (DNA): TGTGCCAGCAGCCACGACAGGGGGGGGGAGACCCAGTACTTC. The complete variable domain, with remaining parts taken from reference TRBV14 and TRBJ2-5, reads EAGVTQFPSHSVIEKGQTVTLRCDPISGHDNLYWYRRVMGKEIKFLLHFVKESKQDESGMPNNRFLAERTGGTYSTLKVQPAELEDSGVYFCASSHDRGGETQYFGPGTRLLVL.

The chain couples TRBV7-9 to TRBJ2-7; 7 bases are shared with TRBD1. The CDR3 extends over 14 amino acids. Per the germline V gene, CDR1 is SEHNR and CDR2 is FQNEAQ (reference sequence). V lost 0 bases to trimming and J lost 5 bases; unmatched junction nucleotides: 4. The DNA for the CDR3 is TGTGCCAGCAGCTTAGCCCGAACAGGGGACGAGCAGTACTTC. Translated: CASSLARTGDEQYF.

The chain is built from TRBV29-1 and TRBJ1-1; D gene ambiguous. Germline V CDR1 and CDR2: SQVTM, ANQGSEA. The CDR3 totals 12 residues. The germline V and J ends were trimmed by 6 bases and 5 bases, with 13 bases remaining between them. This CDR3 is CSVSGGWTEAFF. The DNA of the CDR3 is TGCAGCGTCAGCGGTGGTTGGACTGAAGCTTTCTTT. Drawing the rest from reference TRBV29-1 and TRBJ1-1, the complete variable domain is SAVISQKPSRDICQRGTSLTIQCQVDSQVTMMFWYRQQPGQSLTLIATANQGSEATYESGFVIDKFPISRPNLTFSTLTVSNMSPEDSSIYLCSVSGGWTEAFFGQGTRLTVV.

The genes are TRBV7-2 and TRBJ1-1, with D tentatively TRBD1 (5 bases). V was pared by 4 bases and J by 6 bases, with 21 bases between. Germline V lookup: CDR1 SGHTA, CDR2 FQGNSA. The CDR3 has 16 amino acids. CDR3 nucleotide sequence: TGTGCCAGCAGCTCCGGGCCGGGCACGGTCAGGGCTGAAGCTTTCTTT. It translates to CASSSGPGTVRAEAFF.

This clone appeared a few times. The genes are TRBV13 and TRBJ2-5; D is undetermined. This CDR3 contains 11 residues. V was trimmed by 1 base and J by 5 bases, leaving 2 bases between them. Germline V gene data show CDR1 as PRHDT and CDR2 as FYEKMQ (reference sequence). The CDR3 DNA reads TGTGCCAGCAGCTTAGCCGAGACCCAGTACTTC. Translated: CASSLAETQYF.

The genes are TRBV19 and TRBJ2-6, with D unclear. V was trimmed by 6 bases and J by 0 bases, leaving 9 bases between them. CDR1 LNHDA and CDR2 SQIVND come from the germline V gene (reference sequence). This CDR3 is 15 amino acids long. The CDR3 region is CASSPPDSGANVLTF. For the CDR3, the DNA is TGTGCCAGTAGCCCTCCAGACTCTGGGGCCAACGTCCTGACTTTC.

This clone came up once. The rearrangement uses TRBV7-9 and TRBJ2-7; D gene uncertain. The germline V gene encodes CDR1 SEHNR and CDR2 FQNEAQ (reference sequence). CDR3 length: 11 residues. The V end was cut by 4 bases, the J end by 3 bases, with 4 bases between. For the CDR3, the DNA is TGTGCCAGCAGCTCCTACTACGAGCAGTACTTC. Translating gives CASSSYYEQYF. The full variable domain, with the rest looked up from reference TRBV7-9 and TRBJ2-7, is DTGVSQNPRHKITKRGQNVTFRCDPISEHNRLYWYRQTLGQGPEFLTYFQNEAQLEKSRLLSDRFSAERPKGSFSTLEIQRTEQGDSAMYLCASSSYYEQYFGPGTRLTVT.

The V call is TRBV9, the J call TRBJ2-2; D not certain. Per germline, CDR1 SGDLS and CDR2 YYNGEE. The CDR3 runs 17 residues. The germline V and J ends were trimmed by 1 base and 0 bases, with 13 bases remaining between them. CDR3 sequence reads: CASSVNPLDANTGELFF. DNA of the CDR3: TGTGCCAGCAGCGTAAACCCCCTGGACGCGAACACCGGGGAGCTGTTTTTT.

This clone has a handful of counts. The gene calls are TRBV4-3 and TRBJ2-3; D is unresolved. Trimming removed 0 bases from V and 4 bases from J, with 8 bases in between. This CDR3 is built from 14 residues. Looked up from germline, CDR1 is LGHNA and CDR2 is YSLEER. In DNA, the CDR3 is TGCGCCAGCAGCCAAGAATTACGGCCAGATACGCAGTATTTT. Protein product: CASSQELRPDTQYF.

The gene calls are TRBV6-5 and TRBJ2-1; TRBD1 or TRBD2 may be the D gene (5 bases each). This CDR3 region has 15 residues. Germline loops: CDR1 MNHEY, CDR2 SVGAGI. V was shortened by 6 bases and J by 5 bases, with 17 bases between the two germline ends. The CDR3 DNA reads TGTGCCAGCAGCTACGGGGCGGGCCGGAACAATGAGCAGTTCTTC. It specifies CASSYGAGRNNEQFF.

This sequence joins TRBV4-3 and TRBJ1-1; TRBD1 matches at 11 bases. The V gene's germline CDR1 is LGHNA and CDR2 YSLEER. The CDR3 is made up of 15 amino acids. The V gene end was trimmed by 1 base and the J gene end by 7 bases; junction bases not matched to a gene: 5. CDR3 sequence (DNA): TGCGCCAGCAGCCAAGCCACGGGACAGGGGGATGAAGCTTTCTTT. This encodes CASSQATGQGDEAFF.

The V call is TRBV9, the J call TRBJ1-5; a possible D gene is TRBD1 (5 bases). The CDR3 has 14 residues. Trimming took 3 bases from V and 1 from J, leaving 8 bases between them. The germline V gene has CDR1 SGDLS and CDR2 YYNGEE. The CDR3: CASSAGLSNQPQHF. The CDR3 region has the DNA TGTGCCAGCAGCGCGGGACTGAGCAATCAGCCCCAGCATTTT.

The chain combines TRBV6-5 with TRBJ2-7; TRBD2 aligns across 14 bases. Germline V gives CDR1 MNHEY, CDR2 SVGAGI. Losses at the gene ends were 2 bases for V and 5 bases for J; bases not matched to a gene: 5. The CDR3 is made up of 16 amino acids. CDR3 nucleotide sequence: TGTGCCAGCAGTTACCCACGGACTAGCGGGGGGAACGAGCAGTACTTC. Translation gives CASSYPRTSGGNEQYF.

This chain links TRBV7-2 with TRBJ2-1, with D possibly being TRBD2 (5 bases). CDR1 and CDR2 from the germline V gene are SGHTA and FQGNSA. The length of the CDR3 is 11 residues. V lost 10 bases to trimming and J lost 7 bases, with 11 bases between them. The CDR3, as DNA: TGTGCCATAAAGACGGGGAATGAGCAGTTCTTC. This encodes CAIKTGNEQFF.

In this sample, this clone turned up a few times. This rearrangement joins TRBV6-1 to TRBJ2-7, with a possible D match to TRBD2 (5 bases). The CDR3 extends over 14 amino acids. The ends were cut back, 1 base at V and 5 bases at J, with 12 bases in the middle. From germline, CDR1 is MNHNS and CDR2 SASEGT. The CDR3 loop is CASSEDGLINEQYF. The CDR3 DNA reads TGTGCCAGCAGTGAAGACGGACTGATCAACGAGCAGTACTTC.

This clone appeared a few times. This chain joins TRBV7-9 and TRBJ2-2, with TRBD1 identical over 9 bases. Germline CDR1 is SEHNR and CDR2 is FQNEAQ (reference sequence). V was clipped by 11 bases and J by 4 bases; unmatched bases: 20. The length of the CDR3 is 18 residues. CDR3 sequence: CAASYPRDREVTTGELFF. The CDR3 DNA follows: TGTGCCGCGAGTTACCCCCGGGACAGGGAGGTCACCACCGGGGAGCTGTTTTTT. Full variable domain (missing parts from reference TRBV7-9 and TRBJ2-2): DTGVSQNPRHKITKRGQNVTFRCDPISEHNRLYWYRQTLGQGPEFLTYFQNEAQLEKSRLLSDRFSAERPKGSFSTLEIQRTEQGDSAMYLCAASYPRDREVTTGELFFGEGSRLTVL.

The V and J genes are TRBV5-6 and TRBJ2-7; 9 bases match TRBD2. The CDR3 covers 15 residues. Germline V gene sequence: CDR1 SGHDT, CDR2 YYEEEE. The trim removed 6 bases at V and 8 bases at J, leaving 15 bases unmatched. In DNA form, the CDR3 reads TGTGCCAGCATCACCCGAGGAGCGGGGGGCCCGCAGCAGTACTTC. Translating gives CASITRGAGGPQQYF.

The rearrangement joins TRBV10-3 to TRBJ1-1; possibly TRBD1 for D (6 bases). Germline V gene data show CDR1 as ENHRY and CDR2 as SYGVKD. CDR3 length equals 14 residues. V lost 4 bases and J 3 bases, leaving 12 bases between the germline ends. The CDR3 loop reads CAISVDSGYTEAFF. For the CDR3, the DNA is TGTGCCATCAGTGTGGACAGTGGATACACTGAAGCTTTCTTT.

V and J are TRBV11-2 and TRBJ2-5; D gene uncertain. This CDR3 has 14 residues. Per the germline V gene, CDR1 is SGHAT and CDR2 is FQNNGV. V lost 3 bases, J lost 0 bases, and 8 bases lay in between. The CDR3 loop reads CASSFTTHQETQYF. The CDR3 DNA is TGTGCCAGCAGCTTTACGACTCACCAAGAGACCCAGTACTTC.

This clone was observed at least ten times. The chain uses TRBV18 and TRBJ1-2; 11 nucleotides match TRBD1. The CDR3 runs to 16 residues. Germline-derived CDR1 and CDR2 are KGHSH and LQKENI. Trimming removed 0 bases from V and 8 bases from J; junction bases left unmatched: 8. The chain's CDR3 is CASSPPLDRGQRGYTF. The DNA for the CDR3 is TGTGCCAGCTCACCACCCCTGGACAGGGGGCAGAGAGGCTACACCTTC.

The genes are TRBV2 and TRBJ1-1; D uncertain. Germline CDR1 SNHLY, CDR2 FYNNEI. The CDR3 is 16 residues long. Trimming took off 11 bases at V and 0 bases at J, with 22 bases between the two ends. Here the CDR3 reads CAAQGGFEGLNTEAFF. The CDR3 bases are TGTGCCGCACAAGGCGGCTTTGAGGGCTTGAACACTGAAGCTTTCTTT.

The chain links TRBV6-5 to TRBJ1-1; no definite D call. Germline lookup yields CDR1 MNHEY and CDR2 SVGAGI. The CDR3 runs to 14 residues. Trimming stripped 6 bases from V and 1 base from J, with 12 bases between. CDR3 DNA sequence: TGTGCCAGCAGCCGTCTAACCGAGAACACTGAAGCTTTCTTT. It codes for CASSRLTENTEAFF.

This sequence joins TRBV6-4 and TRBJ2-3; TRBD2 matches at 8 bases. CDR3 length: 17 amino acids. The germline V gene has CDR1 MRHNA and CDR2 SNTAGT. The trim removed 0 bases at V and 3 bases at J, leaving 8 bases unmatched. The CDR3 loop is CASSDSIGGGGTDTQYF. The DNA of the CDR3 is TGTGCCAGCAGTGACTCGATCGGGGGGGGCGGTACAGATACGCAGTATTTT.

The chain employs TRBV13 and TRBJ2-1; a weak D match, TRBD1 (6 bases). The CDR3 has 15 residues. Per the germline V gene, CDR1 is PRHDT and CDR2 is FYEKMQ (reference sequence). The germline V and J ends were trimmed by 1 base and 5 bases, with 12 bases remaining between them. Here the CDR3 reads CASSLAGTLNNEQFF. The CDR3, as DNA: TGTGCCAGCAGCTTAGCCGGGACACTCAACAATGAGCAGTTCTTC.

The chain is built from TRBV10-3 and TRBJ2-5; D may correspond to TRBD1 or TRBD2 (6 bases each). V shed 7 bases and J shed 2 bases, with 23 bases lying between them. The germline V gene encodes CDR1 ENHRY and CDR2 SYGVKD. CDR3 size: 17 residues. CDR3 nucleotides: TGTGCCATCAAGGGGGGCCCTACCCCAGACCTTCAAGAGACCCAGTACTTC. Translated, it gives CAIKGGPTPDLQETQYF.

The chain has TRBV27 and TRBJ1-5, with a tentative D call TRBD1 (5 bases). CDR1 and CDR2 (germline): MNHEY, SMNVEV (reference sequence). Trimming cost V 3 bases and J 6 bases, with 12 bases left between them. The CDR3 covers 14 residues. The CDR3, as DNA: TGTGCCAGCAGTTTCCGGGGGGTGAGTCAGCCCCAGCATTTT. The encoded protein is CASSFRGVSQPQHF.

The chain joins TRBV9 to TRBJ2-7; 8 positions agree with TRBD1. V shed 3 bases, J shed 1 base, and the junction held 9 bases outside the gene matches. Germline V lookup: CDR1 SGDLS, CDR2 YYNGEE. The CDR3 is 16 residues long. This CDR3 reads CASSAHPGTGSYEQYF. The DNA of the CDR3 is TGTGCCAGCAGCGCTCACCCTGGGACAGGATCCTACGAGCAGTACTTC.

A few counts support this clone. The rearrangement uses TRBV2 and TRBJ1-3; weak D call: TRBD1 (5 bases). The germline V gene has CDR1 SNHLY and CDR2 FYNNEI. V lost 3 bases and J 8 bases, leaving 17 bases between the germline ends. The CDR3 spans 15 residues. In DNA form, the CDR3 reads TGTGCCAGCAGTGATGTGACAGTGGAGGAGCACACCATATATTTT. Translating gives CASSDVTVEEHTIYF.

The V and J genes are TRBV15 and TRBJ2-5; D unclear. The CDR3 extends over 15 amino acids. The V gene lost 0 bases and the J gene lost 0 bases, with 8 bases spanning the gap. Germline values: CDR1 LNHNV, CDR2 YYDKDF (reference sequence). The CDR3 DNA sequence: TGTGCCACCAGCAGAGAGGACCTGTACCAAGAGACCCAGTACTTC. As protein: CATSREDLYQETQYF. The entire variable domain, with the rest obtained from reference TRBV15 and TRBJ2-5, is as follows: DAMVIQNPRYQVTQFGKPVTLSCSQTLNHNVMYWYQQKSSQAPKLLFHYYDKDFNNEADTPDNFQSRRPNTSFCFLDIRSPGLGDTAMYLCATSREDLYQETQYFGPGTRLLVL.

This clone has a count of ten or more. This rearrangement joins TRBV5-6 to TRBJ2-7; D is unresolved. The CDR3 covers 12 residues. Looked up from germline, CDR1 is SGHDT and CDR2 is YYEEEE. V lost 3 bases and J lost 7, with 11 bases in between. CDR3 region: CASSSQELEQYF. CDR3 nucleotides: TGTGCCAGCAGCTCTCAGGAACTGGAGCAGTACTTC.